This TCR beta chain was captured by sequencing in a study of immune evolution from preneoplasia to lung adenocarcinoma. Study observations and caveats: Later-stage lesions seemingly showed higher T cell density and diversity than normal lung.

Between the mid-2010s and the late 2010s, patients underwent resection in Japan or China. To note about this clone: Its antigen is as yet unknown.

With 1 base removed from V and 7 bases from J, the gap between germline ends came to 25 bases. Looked up from germline, CDR1 is SGHAT and CDR2 is FQNNGV. CDR3 length: 18 amino acids. Sequenced by immunoSEQ multiplex PCR; TCRdb stores in-frame clones only, minus some. Among fewer than 13,000 clones listed, 70% to 80% were seen once. The clonotype comes from an older donor with lung adenocarcinoma. Sequenced material: FFPE minimally invasive lung adenocarcinoma tissue. The V and J genes are TRBV11-2 and TRBJ1-2; D might be TRBD1 (6 bases). This chain's CDR3 is CASSLGRRSGAVRVGYTF. The DNA for the CDR3 is TGTGCCAGCAGCTTAGGACGGCGATCGGGGGCGGTGAGAGTTGGCTACACCTTC.